These T cell receptor beta chains were read from a single sample in a study of blood T cell repertoires in COVID-19. Using immunoSEQ multiplex PCR, the repertoire was profiled, and TCRdb retains in-frame clones only, with some absent. Of some 160,000 clones listed, 83% are singletons. The sample taken for sequencing was peripheral blood. These receptors were taken from a human donor in a cohort sampled during active COVID-19. CDR3s include the opening cysteine and the closing phenylalanine or tryptophan. D genes are given only for firm matches. Part of the rows lack a size; the others show once, few, many or a class for expanded clones.

j_gene: TRBJ1-3
v_gene: TRBV6-2/TRBV6-3
abundance: few
d_gene: -
CDR3nt: TGTGCCAGCAGTTACTCTCAACGCCCCCAAGACTCGAGAGGAAACACCATATATTTT
CDR3aa: CASSYSQRPQDSRGNTIYF

j_gene: TRBJ1-1
v_gene: TRBV29-1
abundance: -
d_gene: TRBD1
CDR3nt: TGCAGCGTTGGAGCTGGGACAGGGGTCACTGAAGCTTTCTTT
CDR3aa: CSVGAGTGVTEAFF

j_gene: TRBJ1-2
v_gene: TRBV5-6
abundance: -
d_gene: TRBD1
CDR3nt: TGTGCCAGCAGCCGCACCGGGACAGGGGGGAACTATGGCTACACCTTC
CDR3aa: CASSRTGTGGNYGYTF

j_gene: TRBJ1-5
v_gene: TRBV29-1
abundance: -
d_gene: TRBD1
CDR3nt: TGCAGCGTTGTGGAGGACAGGTTTGGTACATCAGCCCAGCATTTT
CDR3aa: CSVVEDRFGTSAQHF

j_gene: TRBJ2-7
v_gene: TRBV11-2
abundance: -
d_gene: -
CDR3nt: TGTGCCAGCAGCTTAGATCGCACAAGTTACGAGCAGTACTTC
CDR3aa: CASSLDRTSYEQYF

j_gene: TRBJ2-7
v_gene: TRBV4-1
abundance: -
d_gene: TRBD2
CDR3nt: TGCGCCAGCAGCCAAGGGACTAGCGGAGAGCAGTACTTC
CDR3aa: CASSQGTSGEQYF

j_gene: TRBJ1-1
v_gene: TRBV2
abundance: -
d_gene: -
CDR3nt: TGTGCCAGCGGGCGGGAAATGAACACTGAAGCTTTCTTT
CDR3aa: CASGREMNTEAFF

j_gene: TRBJ2-5
v_gene: TRBV2
abundance: -
d_gene: -
CDR3nt: TGTGCCAGCAGTGATAGCGCAGCCCAAGAGACCCAGTACTTC
CDR3aa: CASSDSAAQETQYF

j_gene: TRBJ1-2
v_gene: TRBV5-1
abundance: -
d_gene: TRBD1
CDR3nt: TGCGCCAGCAGACGGACAGGGGGCGGATCTAACTATGGCTACACCTTC
CDR3aa: CASRRTGGGSNYGYTF

j_gene: TRBJ2-7
v_gene: TRBV6-5
abundance: -
d_gene: -
CDR3nt: TGTGCCAGCAGTTACTCGGTGCCAGGGGACTCCTACGAGCAGTACTTC
CDR3aa: CASSYSVPGDSYEQYF

j_gene: TRBJ2-2
v_gene: TRBV12-3/TRBV12-4
abundance: -
d_gene: TRBD2
CDR3nt: TGTGCCAGCACGTTCGGGGGGGTCGGGGAGCTGTTTTTT
CDR3aa: CASTFGGVGELFF

j_gene: TRBJ1-5
v_gene: TRBV4-1
abundance: -
d_gene: -
CDR3nt: TGCGCCAGCAGCCAATGGACAGCGAATAGCAATCAGCCCCAGCATTTT
CDR3aa: CASSQWTANSNQPQHF

j_gene: TRBJ1-2
v_gene: TRBV27
abundance: -
d_gene: -
CDR3nt: TGTGCCAGCAGTTTAAGGGCTACAGGGTGGAGTAACTATGGCTACACCTTC
CDR3aa: CASSLRATGWSNYGYTF

j_gene: TRBJ2-7
v_gene: TRBV19
abundance: -
d_gene: TRBD2
CDR3nt: TGTGCCAGTAGTTCCGGGACTAGCTCCTACGAGCAGTACTTC
CDR3aa: CASSSGTSSYEQYF

j_gene: TRBJ2-1
v_gene: TRBV7-9
abundance: -
d_gene: TRBD2
CDR3nt: TGTGCCAGCAGCTCCCTGACTAGCGGGGGGGCCAGGGATGAGCAGTTCTTC
CDR3aa: CASSSLTSGGARDEQFF

j_gene: TRBJ1-5
v_gene: TRBV9
abundance: -
d_gene: -
CDR3nt: TGTGCCAGCAGCGTAGAAGACAGCAGCAATCAGCCCCAGCATTTT
CDR3aa: CASSVEDSSNQPQHF

j_gene: TRBJ2-7
v_gene: TRBV4-3
abundance: -
d_gene: -
CDR3nt: TGCGCCAGCAGCCAGAATCCGCAGAATGATTACGAGCAGTACTTC
CDR3aa: CASSQNPQNDYEQYF

j_gene: TRBJ2-7
v_gene: TRBV7-3
abundance: few
d_gene: TRBD2
CDR3nt: TGTGCCAGCAGCCCGGGGGGGATCTACGAGCAGTACTTC
CDR3aa: CASSPGGIYEQYF

j_gene: TRBJ2-5
v_gene: TRBV9
abundance: -
d_gene: -
CDR3nt: TGTGCCAGCAGCGTAGCTACCGGAGAGGAGACCCAGTACTTC
CDR3aa: CASSVATGEETQYF

j_gene: TRBJ2-7
v_gene: TRBV7-9
abundance: -
d_gene: -
CDR3nt: TGTGCCACCGAGGGGGACGGGAGGTCTAGAGAGCAGTACTTC
CDR3aa: CATEGDGRSREQYF

j_gene: TRBJ2-3
v_gene: TRBV7-2
abundance: -
d_gene: -
CDR3nt: TGTGCCAGCAGCTTTATTGGACAAGGCACAGATACGCAGTATTTT
CDR3aa: CASSFIGQGTDTQYF

j_gene: TRBJ1-5
v_gene: TRBV19
abundance: -
d_gene: TRBD1
CDR3nt: TGTGCCACCGTCAGGGGGTATGATCAGCCCCAGCATTTT
CDR3aa: CATVRGYDQPQHF

j_gene: TRBJ1-5
v_gene: TRBV5-8
abundance: few
d_gene: -
CDR3nt: TGTGCCAGCAGCTTGGGGGGCCAGGGCCCCAATCAGCCCCAGCATTTT
CDR3aa: CASSLGGQGPNQPQHF

j_gene: TRBJ2-3
v_gene: TRBV25-1
abundance: -
d_gene: -
CDR3nt: TGTGCCAGCAGTGAATGGGGCACAACCTTCGCAGATACGCAGTATTTT
CDR3aa: CASSEWGTTFADTQYF

j_gene: TRBJ2-6
v_gene: TRBV5-5
abundance: -
d_gene: -
CDR3nt: TGTGCCAGCAGCCCGCGCCCTCAGACTTCTGGGGCCAACGTCCTGACTTTC
CDR3aa: CASSPRPQTSGANVLTF

j_gene: TRBJ1-3
v_gene: TRBV5-8
abundance: -
d_gene: -
CDR3nt: TGTGCCAGCAGCTTCGGGGGGCTCGGAAACACCATATATTTT
CDR3aa: CASSFGGLGNTIYF

j_gene: TRBJ1-5
v_gene: TRBV10-1
abundance: -
d_gene: -
CDR3nt: TGCGCCAGCAGTGAGCCCCCCTCCGGGACACAAAGCAATCAGCCCCAGCATTTT
CDR3aa: CASSEPPSGTQSNQPQHF

j_gene: TRBJ2-3
v_gene: TRBV7-2
abundance: -
d_gene: -
CDR3nt: TGTGCCAGCAGCTTAGGGAGGGCCGGGGCAGATACGCAGTATTTT
CDR3aa: CASSLGRAGADTQYF

j_gene: TRBJ2-7
v_gene: TRBV20-1
abundance: once
d_gene: -
CDR3nt: TGCAGTGCTAGTTCCCCCACAGGGTATCTAGACGAGCAGTACTTC
CDR3aa: CSASSPTGYLDEQYF